These 4 T cell receptor beta chains came from one sample sequenced in a study of blood T cell repertoires in COVID-19. Here immunoSEQ multiplex PCR was the method, and the copy in TCRdb shows in-frame clones only, minus some. Among about 260,000 clones, roughly 88% were seen once, and the ten largest hold around 0.67%. Material for sequencing was peripheral blood. These receptors were collected from a human donor in a cohort sampled during active COVID-19.

The V gene is TRBV7-2, the J gene TRBJ1-2; perhaps TRBD1 as D (5 bases). The CDR3 length is 14 residues. V lost 5 bases and J lost 3, with 13 bases in between. The germline CDR1 and CDR2 sequences are SGHTA and FQGNSA. The CDR3 DNA follows: TGTGCCAGCAGCGGAGGGGCAGGGTACTATGGCTACACCTTC. The encoded protein is CASSGGAGYYGYTF.

The V call is TRBV11-3, the J call TRBJ2-2; 11 nucleotides align to TRBD2. Losses at the gene ends were 4 bases for V and 6 bases for J; bases not matched to a gene: 4. Germline CDR1 and CDR2: SGHNT and YENEEA. The CDR3 loop spans 15 amino acids. The CDR3, as DNA: TGTGCCAGCAGCTCGCTAGCGGGAGGATCCGGGGAGCTGTTTTTT. This codes for CASSSLAGGSGELFF.

The chain links TRBV19 to TRBJ2-7; 11 bases are a match to TRBD2. CDR3 length equals 15 residues. In germline, CDR1 is LNHDA, CDR2 SQIVND (reference sequence). The V and J ends lost 5 bases and 2 bases, in that order; junction bases with no gene match: 5. DNA of the CDR3: TGTGCCAGTAGTGACAGACTAGCGGGAACCTACGAGCAGTACTTC. Its translation is CASSDRLAGTYEQYF.

This chain links TRBV12-3 or TRBV12-4 with TRBJ2-7; TRBD2 agrees at 8 bases. V shed 3 bases and J 6 bases; nucleotides not matched to a gene: 4. The CDR3 runs to 13 residues. CDR3 DNA sequence: TGTGCCAGCAGTTTTGGGACTAGAGGCGAGCAGTACTTC. Translation gives CASSFGTRGEQYF.